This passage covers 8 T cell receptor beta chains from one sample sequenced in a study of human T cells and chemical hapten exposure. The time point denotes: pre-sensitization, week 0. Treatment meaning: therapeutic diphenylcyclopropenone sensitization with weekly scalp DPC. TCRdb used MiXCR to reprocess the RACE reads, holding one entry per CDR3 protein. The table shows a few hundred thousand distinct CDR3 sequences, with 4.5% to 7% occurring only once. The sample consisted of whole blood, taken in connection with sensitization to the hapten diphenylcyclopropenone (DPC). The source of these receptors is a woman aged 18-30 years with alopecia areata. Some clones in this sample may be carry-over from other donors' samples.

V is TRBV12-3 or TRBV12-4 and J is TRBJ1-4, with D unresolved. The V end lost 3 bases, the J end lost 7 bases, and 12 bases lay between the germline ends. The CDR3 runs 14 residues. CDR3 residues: CASSLNWDGEKLFF. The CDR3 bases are TGTGCCAGCAGTTTGAATTGGGATGGTGAAAAACTGTTTTTT.

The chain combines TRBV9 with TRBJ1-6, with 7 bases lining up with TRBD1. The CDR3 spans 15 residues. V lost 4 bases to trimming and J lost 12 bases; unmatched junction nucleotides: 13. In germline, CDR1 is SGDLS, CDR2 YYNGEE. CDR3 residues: CASSLQGQGGVPLHF. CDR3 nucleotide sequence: TGTGCCAGCAGCCTCCAGGGGCAGGGGGGGGTACCCCTCCACTTT.

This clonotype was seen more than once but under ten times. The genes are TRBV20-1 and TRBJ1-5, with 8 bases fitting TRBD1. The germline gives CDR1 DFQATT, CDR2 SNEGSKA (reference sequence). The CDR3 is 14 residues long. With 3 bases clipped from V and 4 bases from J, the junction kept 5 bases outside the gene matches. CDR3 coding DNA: TGCAGTGCTAGTAAGGGACAGGCAAATCAGCCCCAGCATTTT. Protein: CSASKGQANQPQHF.

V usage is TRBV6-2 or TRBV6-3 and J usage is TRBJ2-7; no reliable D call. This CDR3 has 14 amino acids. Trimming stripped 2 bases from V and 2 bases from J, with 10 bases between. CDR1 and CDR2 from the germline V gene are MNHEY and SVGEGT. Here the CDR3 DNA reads TGTGCCAGCAGTTACAACCAACCCCCCTACGAGCAGTACTTC. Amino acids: CASSYNQPPYEQYF.

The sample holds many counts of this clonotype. The CDR3 region is CASSKTRTGYTDTQYF. The CDR3 region has the DNA TGTGCCAGCAGCAAAACAAGGACTGGATACACAGATACGCAGTATTTT. The genes are TRBV7-9 and TRBJ2-3, with TRBD2 as a possible D gene (5 bases). The CDR3 spans 16 residues. CDR1 SEHNR and CDR2 FQNEAQ come from the germline V gene (reference sequence). Deletions cut 5 bases from V and 2 bases from J, with 17 bases between. The entire variable domain, with the rest obtained from reference TRBV7-9 and TRBJ2-3, is as follows: DTGVSQNPRHKITKRGQNVTFRCDPISEHNRLYWYRQTLGQGPEFLTYFQNEAQLEKSRLLSDRFSAERPKGSFSTLEIQRTEQGDSAMYLCASSKTRTGYTDTQYFGPGTRLTVL.

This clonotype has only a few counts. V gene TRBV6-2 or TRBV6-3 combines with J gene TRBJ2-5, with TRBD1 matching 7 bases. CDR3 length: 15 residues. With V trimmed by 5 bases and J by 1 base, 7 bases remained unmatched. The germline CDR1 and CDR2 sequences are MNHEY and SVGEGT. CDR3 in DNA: TGTGCCAGCAGTCCGGGACAGTCTTTCCAAGAGACCCAGTACTTC. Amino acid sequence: CASSPGQSFQETQYF.

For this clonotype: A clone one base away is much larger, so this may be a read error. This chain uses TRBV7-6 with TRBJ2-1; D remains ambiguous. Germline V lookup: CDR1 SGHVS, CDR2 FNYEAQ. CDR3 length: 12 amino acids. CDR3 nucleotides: TGTGCCCGCAGCTTATGGCGTGACGAGCAGTTCTTC. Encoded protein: CARSLWRDEQFF.

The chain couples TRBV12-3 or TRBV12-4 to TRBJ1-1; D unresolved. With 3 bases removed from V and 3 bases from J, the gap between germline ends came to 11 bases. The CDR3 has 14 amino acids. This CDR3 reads CASSFSLTDTEAFF. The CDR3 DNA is TGTGCCAGCAGTTTTAGCCTTACGGACACTGAAGCTTTCTTT.